The 23 T cell receptor beta chains in this list originate from one sample, sequenced in a study of cytomegalovirus exposure and HLA in healthy donors. Primers: 60 Vbeta forward and 13 Jbeta reverse. Profiled with immunoSEQ multiplex PCR; TCRdb holds only in-frame clones, not every one. The sample has 150,000 to 250,000 clones, 75% to 90% seen once. The specimen sequenced was PBMCs. These receptor sequences come from a woman aged 50 to 60 in good health and CMV-seropositive.

This chain uses TRBV29-1 with TRBJ1-2, with a possible D match to TRBD1 (6 bases). Trimming removed 7 bases from V and 0 bases from J, with 9 bases in between. Per the germline V gene, CDR1 is SQVTM and CDR2 is ANQGSEA. The CDR3 has 12 amino acids. The CDR3 loop is CSERTANYGYTF. In DNA, the CDR3 is TGCAGCGAGAGGACAGCTAACTATGGCTACACCTTC.

The V and J genes are TRBV7-9 and TRBJ1-1; no firm D call. The CDR3 runs 15 residues. In germline, CDR1 is SEHNR, CDR2 FQNEAQ (reference sequence). Trimming took 4 bases from V and 3 from J, leaving 15 bases between them. The CDR3 loop is CASSSGVSEDTEAFF. The CDR3, as DNA: TGTGCCAGCAGCTCCGGCGTGTCGGAGGACACTGAAGCTTTCTTT.

J is TRBJ2-3 and V is TRBV28; D is ambiguous. The CDR3 length is 14 residues. Looked up from germline, CDR1 is MDHEN and CDR2 is SYDVKM. Deletions cut 7 bases from V and 8 bases from J, with 19 bases between. CDR3 DNA: TGTGCCAGCACCCTGGGTGTAAGCACGGGTACGCAGTATTTT. This sequence encodes CASTLGVSTGTQYF.

Only a few counts were recorded for this clone. A junction boundary mismatches the germline segment, possibly from a read error. This chain links TRBV29-1 with TRBJ2-1; 10 nucleotides line up with TRBD2. The CDR3 spans 14 residues. CDR1 and CDR2 from the germline V gene are SQVTM and ANQGSEA. CDR3 protein: CSVEGLAEGNEQFF. CDR3 nucleotides: TGCAGCGTGGAAGGACTAGCGGAGGGTAATGAGCAGTTCTTC.

The chain recombines TRBV7-2 with TRBJ2-7, with D possibly TRBD2 on 6 matching bases. Deletions cut 2 bases from V and 2 bases from J, with 10 bases between. Germline values: CDR1 SGHTA, CDR2 FQGNSA. The CDR3 runs 14 residues. The DNA for the CDR3 is TGTGCCAGCAGCTTATCGGGGAGGACCTACGAGCAGTACTTC. Its translation is CASSLSGRTYEQYF.

The chain couples TRBV7-8 to TRBJ1-2; weak D call: TRBD1 (5 bases). The CDR3 has 15 amino acids. From germline, CDR1 is SGHVS and CDR2 FQNEAQ. The ends were cut back, 4 bases at V and 7 bases at J, with 19 bases in the middle. The CDR3 bases are TGTGCCAGCAGCTACCGCCAAGGGACTTTAGGTGGCTACACCTTC. Protein: CASSYRQGTLGGYTF.

This sequence joins TRBV18 and TRBJ1-1; TRBD1 matches 11 bases. The J segment lost 6 bases and the V segment lost 2 bases, leaving 11 bases of the junction unmatched. From germline, CDR1 is KGHSH and CDR2 LQKENI. The CDR3 is 17 residues long. The CDR3 sequence is CASSPFSGQGASPEAFF. For the CDR3, the DNA is TGTGCCAGCTCACCATTCTCCGGACAGGGGGCGTCTCCTGAAGCTTTCTTT.

V is TRBV10-3 and J is TRBJ2-1; D may be TRBD2 (6 bases). The length of the CDR3 is 12 residues. The germline gives CDR1 ENHRY, CDR2 SYGVKD. Trimming removed 6 bases at V and 7 bases at J, with 10 bases between. The CDR3: CAISLRGNEQFF. In nucleotides, the CDR3 is TGTGCCATCAGCCTTCGGGGGAATGAGCAGTTCTTC.

The rearrangement joins TRBV27 to TRBJ2-5, with 7 bases fitting TRBD2. Germline V CDR1 and CDR2: MNHEY, SMNVEV (reference sequence). V was pared by 6 bases and J by 2 bases, with 15 bases of the junction left unmatched. This CDR3 spans 17 amino acids. CDR3 DNA sequence: TGTGCCAGCAGCGGCCGCGGGAGCCCAACAGTACAAGAGACCCAGTACTTC. As protein: CASSGRGSPTVQETQYF.

The V and J genes are TRBV4-1 and TRBJ2-1; 10 bases agree with TRBD1. CDR1 and CDR2 from the germline V gene are MGHRA and YSYEKL. The V gene end was trimmed by 3 bases and the J gene end by 4 bases; junction bases not matched to a gene: 6. The CDR3 sequence is 16 residues long. CDR3 in amino acids: CASSQSGTGVYNEQFF. CDR3 bases: TGCGCCAGCAGCCAGTCCGGGACAGGGGTTTACAATGAGCAGTTCTTC.

A remark on this clone: This sample includes further DNA sequences coding for the same CDR3. The chain is built from TRBV4-2 and TRBJ2-5; D is possibly TRBD2 (6 bases). V lost 0 bases to trimming and J lost 4 bases, with 9 bases between them. In germline, CDR1 is LGHNA, CDR2 YNFKEQ. This CDR3 is 14 amino acids long. The CDR3 sequence: CASSQERRGETQYF. As DNA, the CDR3 is TGTGCCAGCAGCCAAGAGCGGCGGGGAGAGACCCAGTACTTC.

The V call is TRBV5-1, the J call TRBJ2-5; 8 bases are shared with TRBD1. The end of the DNA aligns better with TRBJ2-7, so the J call may be wrong. The CDR3 length is 14 residues. Germline values: CDR1 SGHRS, CDR2 YFSETQ. The CDR3 loop is CASSLLGQGGEQYF. The CDR3 DNA follows: TGCGCCAGCAGCTTGCTCGGACAGGGAGGCGAGCAGTACTTC.

The chain is built from TRBV6-6 and TRBJ2-5, with TRBD2 matching 9 bases. Germline-derived CDR1 and CDR2 are MNHNY and SVGAGI (reference sequence). J was trimmed by 4 bases and V by 4 bases; bases with no gene match: 10. The CDR3 is 16 amino acids. The DNA for the CDR3 is TGTGCCAGCAGTTTTTTGATAGCGGGGGATGGAGAGACCCAGTACTTC. Translating it yields CASSFLIAGDGETQYF.

V is TRBV11-2 and J is TRBJ2-3; 7 positions match TRBD1. V shed 0 bases, J shed 2 bases, and the junction held 2 bases outside the gene matches. This CDR3 is 15 amino acids long. The V gene's germline CDR1 is SGHAT and CDR2 FQNNGV. The CDR3 region has the DNA TGTGCCAGCAGCTTAGATCAGGGGGACACAGATACGCAGTATTTT. Translated, it gives CASSLDQGDTDTQYF. The full variable domain, rest sourced from reference TRBV11-2 and TRBJ2-3, is EAGVAQSPRYKIIEKRQSVAFWCNPISGHATLYWYQQILGQGPKLLIQFQNNGVVDDSQLPKDRFSAERLKGVDSTLKIQPAKLEDSAVYLCASSLDQGDTDTQYFGPGTRLTVL.

This clone was counted between two and nine times. The V and J genes are TRBV10-3 and TRBJ1-4; D possibly corresponds to TRBD1 (5 bases). Between the trimmed V and J ends, which lost 6 bases and 10 bases, there was a span of 18 bases. CDR1 is ENHRY, CDR2 SYGVKD, per germline. The CDR3 totals 14 residues. The CDR3 coding sequence is TGTGCCATCAGAGCACAGGATGGGGGGGGAAAACTGTTTTTT. Its translation: CAIRAQDGGGKLFF.

The rearrangement joins TRBV11-3 to TRBJ2-1, with 11 nucleotides matching TRBD2. The V gene's germline CDR1 is SGHNT and CDR2 YENEEA. V gave up 5 bases and J gave up 4 bases; unmatched junction bases: 4. This CDR3 has 15 amino acids. The CDR3 region is CASSLTSGTYNEQFF. The CDR3 DNA sequence: TGTGCCAGCAGCCTGACTAGCGGGACGTACAATGAGCAGTTCTTC.

The chain couples TRBV12-5 to TRBJ2-5; tentative D call: TRBD1 (6 bases). This CDR3 spans 17 amino acids. Trimming removed 2 bases from V and 4 bases from J, with 20 bases in between. The germline V gene encodes CDR1 LGHNT and CDR2 FRNRAP. CDR3 amino acids: CASGLPPGVGVIETQYF. In DNA, the CDR3 is TGTGCTAGTGGTTTGCCCCCAGGGGTAGGAGTTATAGAGACCCAGTACTTC.

The chain links TRBV5-1 to TRBJ2-7, with TRBD1 identical over 9 bases. V lost 4 bases, J lost 3 bases, and 8 bases stayed unmatched. CDR3 length: 15 amino acids. Looked up from germline, CDR1 is SGHRS and CDR2 is YFSETQ. CDR3 in amino acids: CASSRGTGLSYEQYF. The DNA of the CDR3 is TGCGCCAGCAGCAGAGGGACAGGGTTAAGCTACGAGCAGTACTTC.

The CDR3 loop reads CASSQDIEEAGGLERNTGELFF. The CDR3 DNA reads as TGCGCCAGCAGCCAAGATATTGAGGAGGCGGGGGGGCTGGAGCGGAACACCGGGGAGCTGTTTTTT. The gene calls are TRBV4-1 and TRBJ2-2, with 9 bases matching TRBD2. Germline lookup yields CDR1 MGHRA and CDR2 YSYEKL. The CDR3 runs to 22 residues. V trimming: 0 bases; J trimming: 1 base; junction bases outside the gene matches: 18.

This chain joins TRBV7-8 and TRBJ2-2, with D possibly matching TRBD2 (7 bases). CDR1 is SGHVS and CDR2 is FQNEAQ in the germline V gene. The CDR3 spans 16 residues. V was pared by 5 bases and J by 5 bases, with 18 bases between. The CDR3 loop reads CASSLRLAQGTGELFF. CDR3 sequence (DNA): TGTGCCAGCAGCCTTCGACTAGCCCAGGGGACCGGGGAGCTGTTTTTT. Supplemented by reference TRBV7-8 and TRBJ2-2, the full variable domain reads GAGVSQSPRYKVAKRGQDVALRCDPISGHVSLFWYQQALGQGPEFLTYFQNEAQLDKSGLPSDRFFAERPEGSVSTLKIQRTQQEDSAVYLCASSLRLAQGTGELFFGEGSRLTVL.

V and J are TRBV28 and TRBJ1-2; TRBD1 matches at 8 bases. The CDR3 has 14 residues. Germline V gene lookup returns CDR1 MDHEN and CDR2 SYDVKM. Losses at the gene ends were 4 bases for V and 4 bases for J; bases not matched to a gene: 5. CDR3 coding DNA: TGTGCCAGCAGTTCGGCAGGGGGCGTCTATGGCTACACCTTC. As protein: CASSSAGGVYGYTF.

This clone has only one observation. V usage is TRBV10-2 and J usage is TRBJ2-5, with TRBD2 matching over 9 bases. The better agreement between TRBJ2-7 and the DNA end casts doubt on the J call. The CDR3 consists of 16 residues. The germline CDR1 and CDR2 sequences are WSHSY and SAAADI. The CDR3 protein is CASLSGRRGAAGEQYF. Written as DNA, the CDR3 is TGCGCCAGCCTTAGCGGGAGAAGAGGCGCGGCCGGCGAGCAGTACTTC.

V and J are TRBV9 and TRBJ1-6; no clear D gene. CDR1 and CDR2 from the germline V gene are SGDLS and YYNGEE. With 1 base removed from V and 14 bases from J, the gap between germline ends came to 10 bases. This CDR3 contains 12 residues. Here the CDR3 reads CASSVTGGALHF. The CDR3 DNA reads as TGTGCCAGCAGCGTAACTGGCGGGGCCCTCCACTTT. Full variable domain (missing parts from reference TRBV9 and TRBJ1-6): DSGVTQTPKHLITATGQRVTLRCSPRSGDLSVYWYQQSLDQGLQFLIQYYNGEERAKGNILERFSAQQFPDLHSELNLSSLELGDSALYFCASSVTGGALHFGNGTRLTVT.